The T cell receptor beta chain described here comes from a study of T cell changes during pregnancy in multiple sclerosis. V dropped 6 bases and J dropped 7; count of bases not matched to a gene: 8. Germline V gives CDR1 LNHDA, CDR2 SQIVND (reference sequence). The CDR3 is 15 residues long. Libraries were prepared by immunoSEQ multiplex PCR; TCRdb keeps only in-frame clonotypes and omits some of them. The table has 26,000 or so clones, roughly nine tenths seen once; the top ten hold around 0.6%. This sequence was found in a female donor in good health, enrolled as a control in a pregnancy study. This sample comprised CD4+ T cells from peripheral blood mononuclear cells, obtained in the first trimester of pregnancy. The V and J genes are TRBV19 and TRBJ2-2; 10 bases align to TRBD2. The CDR3 DNA is TGTGCCAGTAGGCGGCTAGCGGGAGACTTCGGGGAGCTGTTTTTT. Its translation: CASRRLAGDFGELFF.